This passage covers 24 T cell receptor beta chains from one sample sequenced in a study of T cell changes during pregnancy in multiple sclerosis. Only in-frame clones appear in the TCRdb table, and some are missing; sequencing was by immunoSEQ multiplex PCR. The data show around 63,000 clones, with about 90% seen just once and roughly 1.5% held by the top ten. Here the sequenced sample was peripheral blood, taken after pregnancy. The source of these receptors is a female donor with multiple sclerosis, enrolled in a pregnancy study.

The rearrangement uses TRBV28 and TRBJ1-4, with D maybe TRBD1 (5 bases). Germline V gene lookup returns CDR1 MDHEN and CDR2 SYDVKM. Trimming shortened V by 1 base and J by 7 bases, and 19 bases separated the two germline ends. The CDR3 has 17 residues. The CDR3 bases are TGTGCCAGCAGTTTATACCCTGGACCTGGCCAGGGTGAAAAACTGTTTTTT. Translating gives CASSLYPGPGQGEKLFF.

The rearrangement joins TRBV5-6 to TRBJ1-2, with D possibly being TRBD1 (5 bases). The CDR3 totals 14 residues. The V end lost 4 bases, the J end lost 0 bases, and 10 bases lay between the germline ends. Per the germline V gene, CDR1 is SGHDT and CDR2 is YYEEEE. The CDR3 protein is CASSPKTANYGYTF. The DNA for the CDR3 is TGTGCCAGCAGCCCGAAGACAGCTAACTATGGCTACACCTTC.

A single count supports this clone. This chain joins TRBV6-5 and TRBJ1-3, with D possibly matching TRBD1 (6 bases). Germline values: CDR1 MNHEY, CDR2 SVGAGI. The V and J ends lost 5 bases and 1 base respectively, with 12 bases between them. There are 15 residues in the CDR3. The CDR3 loop is CASSPRTASGNTIYF. The CDR3 bases are TGTGCCAGCAGTCCCCGGACAGCGTCTGGAAACACCATATATTTT.

The chain carries TRBV28 and TRBJ1-3, with no clear D. The length of the CDR3 is 14 residues. The germline V gene has CDR1 MDHEN and CDR2 SYDVKM. V was trimmed by 6 bases and J by 2 bases, leaving 11 bases between them. This chain's CDR3 is CASSFASAGNTIYF. The CDR3 nucleotides read TGTGCCAGCAGCTTTGCCTCGGCTGGAAACACCATATATTTT. The entire variable domain, with the rest obtained from reference TRBV28 and TRBJ1-3, is as follows: DVKVTQSSRYLVKRTGEKVFLECVQDMDHENMFWYRQDPGLGLRLIYFSYDVKMKEKGDIPEGYSVSREKKERFSLILESASTNQTSMYLCASSFASAGNTIYFGEGSWLTVV.

The rearrangement uses TRBV19 and TRBJ1-2; TRBD1 aligns across 7 bases. Looked up from germline, CDR1 is LNHDA and CDR2 is SQIVND (reference sequence). Losses at the gene ends were 7 bases for V and 1 base for J; bases not matched to a gene: 6. The CDR3 has 14 amino acids. This chain's CDR3 is CASTGTAINYGYTF. DNA for the CDR3: TGTGCCAGTACTGGGACAGCGATTAACTATGGCTACACCTTC.

The chain joins TRBV10-3 to TRBJ1-2; 8 bases are a match to TRBD1. V lost 7 bases to trimming and J lost 3 bases; unmatched junction nucleotides: 10. Germline CDR1 ENHRY, CDR2 SYGVKD. This CDR3 is 15 amino acids long. The CDR3 here is CAIIQDREYYYGYTF. The DNA for the CDR3 is TGTGCCATCATCCAGGACAGGGAGTATTACTATGGCTACACCTTC.

This chain uses TRBV18 with TRBJ2-1; TRBD1 agrees at 7 bases. This CDR3 is built from 13 residues. CDR1 KGHSH and CDR2 LQKENI come from the germline V gene. Losses at the gene ends were 3 bases for V and 7 bases for J; bases not matched to a gene: 3. The CDR3 nucleotides read TGTGCCAGCTCACCGGGACAGACGAATGAGCAGTTCTTC. Protein product: CASSPGQTNEQFF.

This rearrangement joins TRBV2 to TRBJ2-2; tentative D call: TRBD1 (6 bases). V was shortened by 3 bases and J by 6 bases, with 14 bases between the two germline ends. Germline V gene sequence: CDR1 SNHLY, CDR2 FYNNEI. CDR3 length equals 15 residues. The CDR3 loop is CASSERARGAGELFF. CDR3 nucleotides: TGTGCCAGCAGTGAGAGGGCCAGGGGTGCCGGGGAGCTGTTTTTT.

V is TRBV5-4 and J is TRBJ2-3; a weak D match, TRBD2 (6 bases). The CDR3 spans 16 residues. Trimming cost V 0 bases and J 0 bases, with 11 bases left between them. Germline V gives CDR1 SGHNT, CDR2 YYREEE (reference sequence). CDR3 nucleotides: TGTGCCAGCAGCTTGGCGGTAGCGGAAAGCACAGATACGCAGTATTTT. Its translation: CASSLAVAESTDTQYF.

The chain employs TRBV11-2 and TRBJ2-1; the match to TRBD1 covers 9 bases. J was trimmed by 6 bases and V by 3 bases; bases with no gene match: 18. The CDR3 runs to 19 residues. In germline, CDR1 is SGHAT, CDR2 FQNNGV. Here the CDR3 reads CASSFTSGGQGLGGNEQFF. The CDR3 DNA follows: TGTGCCAGCAGCTTTACCTCTGGTGGACAGGGGTTAGGAGGCAATGAGCAGTTCTTC.

V is TRBV7-9 and J is TRBJ1-1; D not resolved. Trimming removed 2 bases at V and 2 bases at J, with 6 bases between. Per germline, CDR1 SEHNR and CDR2 FQNEAQ (reference sequence). CDR3 length equals 13 residues. In DNA, the CDR3 is TGTGCCAGCAGCTTATGGGCCAACACTGAAGCTTTCTTT. Residues: CASSLWANTEAFF.

The chain joins TRBV7-2 to TRBJ1-1; D is undetermined. The CDR3 runs 14 residues. Between the trimmed V and J ends, which lost 1 base and 6 bases, there was a span of 12 bases. The V gene's germline CDR1 is SGHTA and CDR2 FQGNSA. CDR3 sequence: CASSLVAGGAEAFF. CDR3 sequence (DNA): TGTGCCAGCAGCTTAGTCGCGGGAGGCGCTGAAGCTTTCTTT.

The table lists this clone with a count of one. The rearrangement joins TRBV6-5 to TRBJ1-4, with D possibly being TRBD1 (6 bases). The CDR3 sequence is 16 residues long. CDR1 is MNHEY and CDR2 is SVGAGI in the germline V gene. The ends were cut back, 0 bases at V and 0 bases at J, with 8 bases in the middle. CDR3 amino acids: CASSYSGGATNEKLFF. Written as DNA, the CDR3 is TGTGCCAGCAGTTACTCAGGGGGGGCAACTAATGAAAAACTGTTTTTT.

The CDR3 DNA sequence: TGCGCCAGCAGCTTGGGGCGGGGGGCCAACACCGGGGAGCTGTTTTTT. Protein product: CASSLGRGANTGELFF. V and J are TRBV5-1 and TRBJ2-2, with 8 positions matching TRBD2. The trim removed 0 bases at V and 2 bases at J, leaving 3 bases unmatched. Per germline, CDR1 SGHRS and CDR2 YFSETQ. The CDR3 has 16 amino acids.

This sequence joins TRBV7-2 and TRBJ2-1; the D is unclear. CDR1 and CDR2 (germline): SGHTA, FQGNSA. The ends were cut back, 3 bases at V and 2 bases at J, with 2 bases in the middle. This CDR3 is 12 amino acids long. CDR3 region: CASSFAYNEQFF. The CDR3 nucleotides are TGTGCCAGCAGCTTCGCCTACAATGAGCAGTTCTTC. Together with reference TRBV7-2 and TRBJ2-1, the CDR3 gives the full variable domain: GAGVSQSPSNKVTEKGKDVELRCDPISGHTALYWYRQSLGQGLEFLIYFQGNSAPDKSGLPSDRFSAERTGGSVSTLTIQRTQQEDSAVYLCASSFAYNEQFFGPGTRLTVL.

This rearrangement joins TRBV9 to TRBJ2-1; TRBD2 might be the D (6 bases). The CDR3 is 18 amino acids. The germline V gene encodes CDR1 SGDLS and CDR2 YYNGEE. Trimming took 3 bases from V and 0 from J, leaving 19 bases between them. The CDR3 protein is CASSDTGVADSSYNEQFF. CDR3 bases: TGTGCCAGCAGCGATACTGGTGTAGCGGATAGCTCCTACAATGAGCAGTTCTTC.

The rearrangement links TRBV18 to TRBJ1-1; 8 bases match TRBD1. The CDR3 consists of 18 residues. Germline V lookup: CDR1 KGHSH, CDR2 LQKENI. The ends lost 3 bases at V and 1 base at J; junction bases unmatched: 13. In DNA form, the CDR3 reads TGTGCCAGCTCACCTTTTGAAACAGGGGGTAGACCGAACACTGAAGCTTTCTTT. Protein sequence: CASSPFETGGRPNTEAFF.

The chain recombines TRBV6-5 with TRBJ1-2; 11 bases are shared with TRBD1. CDR3 length: 16 residues. J gave up 4 bases and V 4 bases, and 8 bases lay outside the gene matches. Germline values: CDR1 MNHEY, CDR2 SVGAGI. In nucleotides, the CDR3 is TGTGCCAGCAGTTCCCCGGGACAGGGGGTTATCTATGGCTACACCTTC. Residues: CASSSPGQGVIYGYTF.

The chain is built from TRBV27 and TRBJ2-5; a weak D match, TRBD1 (5 bases). The CDR3 runs 15 residues. V was pared by 8 bases and J by 5 bases, with 21 bases between. CDR1 MNHEY and CDR2 SMNVEV come from the germline V gene (reference sequence). Here the CDR3 DNA reads TGTGCCAGCGGACGCGACAGCTTTTTGGGGGAGACCCAGTACTTC. Amino acids: CASGRDSFLGETQYF.

The chain employs TRBV12-5 and TRBJ2-3; D remains ambiguous. Per the germline V gene, CDR1 is LGHNT and CDR2 is FRNRAP. V was shortened by 2 bases and J by 0 bases, with 6 bases between the two germline ends. This CDR3 region has 14 residues. CDR3: CASGLYSSTDTQYF. CDR3 nucleotides: TGTGCTAGTGGTTTGTACTCTAGCACAGATACGCAGTATTTT.

This clone was picked up one time. This chain links TRBV5-4 with TRBJ2-3; 12 nucleotides line up with TRBD2. CDR3 size: 16 residues. V gave up 4 bases and J gave up 5 bases; unmatched junction bases: 8. The germline gives CDR1 SGHNT, CDR2 YYREEE (reference sequence). Here the CDR3 DNA reads TGTGCCAGCAGCACGACTAGCGGGAGTGGTGGAGATACGCAGTATTTT. It translates to CASSTTSGSGGDTQYF.

The V and J genes are TRBV7-9 and TRBJ1-1, with 7 bases lining up with TRBD1. The CDR3 is made up of 15 amino acids. J gave up 1 base and V 0 bases, and 2 bases lay outside the gene matches. Per the germline V gene, CDR1 is SEHNR and CDR2 is FQNEAQ (reference sequence). The CDR3 is CASSLAYRGNTEAFF. The DNA of the CDR3 is TGTGCCAGCAGCTTAGCGTACAGGGGGAACACTGAAGCTTTCTTT.

The rearrangement uses TRBV30 and TRBJ2-5, with 9 positions matching TRBD1. Trimming took 1 base from V and 2 from J; bases not matched to a gene: 11. CDR3 length equals 17 residues. Germline V CDR1 and CDR2: GTSNPN, SVGIG (reference sequence). CDR3 DNA: TGTGCCTGGAGTGCTGGATGGACAGGGGAGATACAAGAGACCCAGTACTTC. Its protein is CAWSAGWTGEIQETQYF.

This clone occurred once. The genes are TRBV28 and TRBJ2-3; the match to TRBD1 covers 11 bases. Germline V gene lookup returns CDR1 MDHEN and CDR2 SYDVKM. The V and J ends lost 5 bases and 0 bases, in that order; junction bases with no gene match: 4. The CDR3 is 16 residues long. CDR3 bases: TGTGCCAGCAGTCGTGGGACAGGGGGAAGCACAGATACGCAGTATTTT. Translation gives CASSRGTGGSTDTQYF.